This TCR beta chain was obtained from a study of blood T cell repertoires in COVID-19. Study-level background: Acute and convalescent COVID-19 specimens originated in the United States, Italy and Spain.

Data came from immunoSEQ multiplex PCR; TCRdb stores just in-frame clones and leaves some out. Here the sample spans about 46,000 clones, about 80% being singletons. The CDR3 is made up of 13 amino acids. V gave up 9 bases and J gave up 2 bases, with 11 bases separating them. Germline V lookup: CDR1 ENHRY, CDR2 SYGVKD. V is TRBV10-3 and J is TRBJ1-3; D may be TRBD1 (6 bases). This receptor was identified in a man in his 60s with acute or convalescent COVID-19. Sequencing used peripheral blood. The CDR3 DNA reads TGTGCCATATACAGGGACCCTGGAAACACCATATATTTT. Translating it yields CAIYRDPGNTIYF.